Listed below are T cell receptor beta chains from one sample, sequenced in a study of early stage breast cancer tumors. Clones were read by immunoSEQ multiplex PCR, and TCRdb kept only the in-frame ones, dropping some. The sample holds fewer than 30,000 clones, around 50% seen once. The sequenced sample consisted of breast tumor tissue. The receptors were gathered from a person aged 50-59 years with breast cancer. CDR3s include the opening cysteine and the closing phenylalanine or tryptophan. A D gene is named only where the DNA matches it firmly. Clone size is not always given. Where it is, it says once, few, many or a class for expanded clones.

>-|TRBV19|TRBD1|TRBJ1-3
TGTGCCAGTAGTATTGGACAGGGTTTTGGAAACACCATATATTTT
CASSIGQGFGNTIYF
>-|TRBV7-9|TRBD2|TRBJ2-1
TGTGCCAGCAGCTTTTCGGGACTAGCGGGAGGGCCTAACAATGAGCAGTTCTTC
CASSFSGLAGGPNNEQFF
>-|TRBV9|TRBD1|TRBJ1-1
TGTGCCAGCAGCGTATCCCCAAACAGGGGGAAGAGCACTGAAGCTTTCTTT
CASSVSPNRGKSTEAFF
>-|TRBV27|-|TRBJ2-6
TGTGCCAGCAGTTCTTACAGCCCTTCTGGGGCCAACGTCCTGACTTTC
CASSSYSPSGANVLTF
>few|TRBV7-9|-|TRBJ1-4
TGTGCCAGCAGCCGGGACCGGGGCACTAATGAAAAACTGTTTTTT
CASSRDRGTNEKLFF
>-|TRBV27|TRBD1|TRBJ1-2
TGTGCCAGCAGTTTCGGACAGGGGTTTAGGTATGGCTACACCTTC
CASSFGQGFRYGYTF
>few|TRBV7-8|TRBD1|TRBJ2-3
TGTGCCAGCAGCTTAGATTTCGGTCGACAGGGATACACAGATACGCAGTATTTT
CASSLDFGRQGYTDTQYF
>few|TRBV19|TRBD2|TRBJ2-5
TGTGCCAGTAGTAGTGGCGGGAGGGCCAAGGGATTGGAGACCCAGTACTTC
CASSSGGRAKGLETQYF
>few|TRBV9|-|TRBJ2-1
TGTGCCATCCCGGGACTTACCTACAATGAGCAGTTCTTC
CAIPGLTYNEQFF
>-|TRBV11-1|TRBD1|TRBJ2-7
TGTGCCAGTAGCCGGGACAGAGCAGGCGAGCAGTACTTC
CASSRDRAGEQYF
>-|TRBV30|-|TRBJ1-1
TGTGCCTGGAGTGTACGGTTGGGGAGAACTGAAGCTTTCTTT
CAWSVRLGRTEAFF
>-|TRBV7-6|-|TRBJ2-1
TGTGCCAGCAGTTTAGGGCACAATGAGCAGTTCTTC
CASSLGHNEQFF
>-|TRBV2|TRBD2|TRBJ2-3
TGTGCCAGCACCCGCCGGACTAGCGGGGGCGCGGATACGCAGTATTTT
CASTRRTSGGADTQYF
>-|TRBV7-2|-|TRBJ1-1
TGTGCCAGCAGCTTCACAGGGCGAGGAGAAGCTTTCTTT
CASSFTGRGEAFF
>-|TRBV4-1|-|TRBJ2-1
TGCGCCAGCAGCCAAGGTGACAGGCTCAATGAGCAGTTCTTC
CASSQGDRLNEQFF
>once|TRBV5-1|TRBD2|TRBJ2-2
TGCGCCAGCAGTCAGCGGGAGGGCGGCACCGGGGAGCTGTTTTTT
CASSQREGGTGELFF
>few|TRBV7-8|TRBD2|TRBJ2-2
TGTGCCAGCAGCCTCCCTAGCGGGAGGCCGGCCGGGGAGCTGTTTTTT
CASSLPSGRPAGELFF
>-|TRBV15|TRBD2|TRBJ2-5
TGTGCCACCAGCGGTAGACTAGCGGAAGAGACCCAGTACTTC
CATSGRLAEETQYF
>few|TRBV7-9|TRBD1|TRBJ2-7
TGTGCCAGCAGCTTAGCCGGGACAGGGACCTACGAGCAGTACTTC
CASSLAGTGTYEQYF
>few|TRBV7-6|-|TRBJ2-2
TGTGCCAGCAGCCCCCGACCGGCGGGGGAGCTGTTTTTT
CASSPRPAGELFF
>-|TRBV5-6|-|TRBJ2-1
TGTGCCAGCAGCCCCTCACGTTCCGCGGGCCTGGGGTATAATGAGCAGTTCTTC
CASSPSRSAGLGYNEQFF
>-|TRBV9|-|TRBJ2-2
TGTGCCAGCAGCGTAGGCGATAGCGGACGCACCGGGGAGCTGTTTTTT
CASSVGDSGRTGELFF
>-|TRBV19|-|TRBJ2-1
TGTGCCAGTAGTAAAGTCGGAAGCTCCTACAATGAGCAGTTCTTC
CASSKVGSSYNEQFF
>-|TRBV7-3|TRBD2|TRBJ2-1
TGTGCCAGCAGCCCAGGGACTAGCGGGCAAAATGAGCAGTTCTTC
CASSPGTSGQNEQFF
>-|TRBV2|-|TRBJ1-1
TGTGCCAGCAGTGGCGGGTCCTTCTCCTTGAACACTGAAGCTTTCTTT
CASSGGSFSLNTEAFF
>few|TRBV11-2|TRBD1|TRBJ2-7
TGTGCCAGCAGCCCCCAGATAGACAGGGGGGCCTACGAGCAGTACTTC
CASSPQIDRGAYEQYF
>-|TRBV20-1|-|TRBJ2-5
TGCAGTGCTAAGACCGGGGAGACCCAGTACTTC
CSAKTGETQYF
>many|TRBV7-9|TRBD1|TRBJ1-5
TGTGCCAGCAGCTTATCAGGGGGCTTAGGTCAGCCCCAGCATTTT
CASSLSGGLGQPQHF
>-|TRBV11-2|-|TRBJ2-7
TGTGCCAGCAGCTTAGGGGCAGGGGGGACTTACGAGCAGTACTTC
CASSLGAGGTYEQYF
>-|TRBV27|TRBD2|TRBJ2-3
TGTGCCAGCAGAGGCGGGGGACCTATCGACACAGATACGCAGTATTTT
CASRGGGPIDTDTQYF
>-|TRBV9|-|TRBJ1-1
TGTGCCAGCAGCATCACATCCGGGGACTTAGGAGGCACTGAAGCTTTCTTT
CASSITSGDLGGTEAFF